Included here is one T cell receptor (beta chain) sequence, with context. Generated by immunoSEQ multiplex PCR, the TCRdb table keeps only in-frame clones and is missing some. This table has around 100,000 clones, about 91% appearing once. This specimen comes from a study of blood T cell repertoires in COVID-19. The V gene lost 5 bases and the J gene lost 3 bases, with 9 bases spanning the gap. This CDR3 has 13 amino acids. Germline values: CDR1 KGHDR, CDR2 SFDVKD. The sequenced sample was peripheral blood. V is TRBV24-1 and J is TRBJ1-1, with D tentatively TRBD1 (5 bases). The TCR comes from a human donor in a cohort sampled during active COVID-19. The CDR3 sequence: CATSGEGDTEAFF. The CDR3 region has the DNA TGTGCCACCAGTGGCGAAGGGGACACTGAAGCTTTCTTT.